This T cell receptor (beta chain) comes out of a study of T cells after posttransplantation cyclophosphamide. Study conclusions and caveats: Donor CD8+ memory clones often dominated recipient blood repertoires at later times.

V lost 2 bases, J lost 4 bases, and 4 bases stayed unmatched. Germline CDR1 and CDR2: GTSNPN and SVGIG (reference sequence). This CDR3 has 13 residues. The assay was immunoSEQ multiplex PCR, and TCRdb's table has in-frame clones only and misses some. The data hold fewer than 25,000 clones, with approximately 97% observed a single time. The naive gate required viable CD3+CD4+ or CD3+CD8+ cells with CCR7+CD45RA+CD45RO-CD95-CD27+CD28+ phenotype. For this clone: What it binds is not known.

The specimen sequenced was naive CD4+ T cells sorted from PBMCs. The J gene is TRBJ1-2, the V gene TRBV30, with TRBD1 matching over 7 bases. The TCR sequence derives from a man between 50 and 59 years old in good health, CMV-negative, and a related stem cell transplant donor. CDR3 in DNA: TGTGCCTGGAGTCTGGGACAGATCTATGGCTACACCTTC. Translation: CAWSLGQIYGYTF.